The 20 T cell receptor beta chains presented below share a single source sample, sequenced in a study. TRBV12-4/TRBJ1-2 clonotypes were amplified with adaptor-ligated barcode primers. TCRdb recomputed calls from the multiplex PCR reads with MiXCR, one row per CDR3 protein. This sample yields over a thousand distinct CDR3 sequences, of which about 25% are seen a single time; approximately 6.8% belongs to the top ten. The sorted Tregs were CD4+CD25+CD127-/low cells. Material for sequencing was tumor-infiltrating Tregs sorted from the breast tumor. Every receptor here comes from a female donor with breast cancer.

CDR3 in amino acids: CASREDFHGYTF. The CDR3 region has the DNA TGTGCCAGCCGGGAGGACTTTCATGGCTACACCTTC. The rearrangement uses TRBV12-3 or TRBV12-4 and TRBJ1-2; no clear D gene. The CDR3 length is 12 residues. Trimming removed 8 bases at V and 6 bases at J, with 13 bases between.

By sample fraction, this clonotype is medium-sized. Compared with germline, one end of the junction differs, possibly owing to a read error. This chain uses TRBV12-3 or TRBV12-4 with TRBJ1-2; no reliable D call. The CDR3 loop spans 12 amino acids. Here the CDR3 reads CASSVANYGYTF. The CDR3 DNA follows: TGTGCCAGCAGTGTAGCTAACTATGGCTACACCTTC.

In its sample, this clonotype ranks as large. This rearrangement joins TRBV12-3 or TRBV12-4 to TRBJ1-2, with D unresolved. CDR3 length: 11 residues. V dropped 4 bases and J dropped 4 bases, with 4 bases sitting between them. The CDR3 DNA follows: TGTGCCAGCAGTTGGGCCTATGGCTACACCTTC. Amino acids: CASSWAYGYTF.

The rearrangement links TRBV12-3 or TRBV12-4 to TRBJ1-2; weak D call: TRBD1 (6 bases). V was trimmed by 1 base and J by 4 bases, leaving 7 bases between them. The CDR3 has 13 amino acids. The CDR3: CASSLGTVYGYTF. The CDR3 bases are TGTGCCAGCAGTTTAGGGACAGTCTATGGCTACACCTTC.

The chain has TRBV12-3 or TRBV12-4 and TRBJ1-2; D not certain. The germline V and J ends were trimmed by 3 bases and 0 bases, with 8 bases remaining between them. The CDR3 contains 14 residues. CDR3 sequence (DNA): TGTGCCAGCAGTTTGGGAACAGCTAACTATGGCTACACCTTC. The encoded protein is CASSLGTANYGYTF.

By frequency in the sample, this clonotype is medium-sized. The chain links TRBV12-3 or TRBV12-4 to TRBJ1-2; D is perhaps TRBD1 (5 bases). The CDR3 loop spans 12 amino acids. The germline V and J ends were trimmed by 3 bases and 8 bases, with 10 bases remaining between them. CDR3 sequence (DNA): TGTGCCAGCAGTTTCACCGGGGCGGGCTACACCTTC. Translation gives CASSFTGAGYTF.

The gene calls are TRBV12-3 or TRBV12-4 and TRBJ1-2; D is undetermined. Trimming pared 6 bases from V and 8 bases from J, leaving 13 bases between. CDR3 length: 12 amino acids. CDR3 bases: TGTGCCAGCAGACTAAGTCTAGGAGGCTACACCTTC. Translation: CASRLSLGGYTF.

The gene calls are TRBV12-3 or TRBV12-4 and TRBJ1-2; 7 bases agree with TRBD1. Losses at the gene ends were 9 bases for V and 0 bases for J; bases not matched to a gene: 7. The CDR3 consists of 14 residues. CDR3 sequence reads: CASSGTATNYGYTF. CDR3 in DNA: TGTGCCAGTTCCGGGACAGCGACTAACTATGGCTACACCTTC.

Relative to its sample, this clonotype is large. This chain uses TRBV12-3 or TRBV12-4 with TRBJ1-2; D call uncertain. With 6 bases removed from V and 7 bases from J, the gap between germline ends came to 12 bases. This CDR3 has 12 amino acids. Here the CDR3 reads CASSLRPGGYTF. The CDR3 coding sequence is TGTGCCAGCAGCTTGCGGCCCGGTGGCTACACCTTC.

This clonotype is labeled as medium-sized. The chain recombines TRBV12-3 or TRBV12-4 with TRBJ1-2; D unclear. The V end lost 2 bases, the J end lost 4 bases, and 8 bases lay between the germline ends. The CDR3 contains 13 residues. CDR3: CASSLSLIYGYTF. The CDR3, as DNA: TGTGCCAGCAGTTTATCTCTAATCTATGGCTACACCTTC.

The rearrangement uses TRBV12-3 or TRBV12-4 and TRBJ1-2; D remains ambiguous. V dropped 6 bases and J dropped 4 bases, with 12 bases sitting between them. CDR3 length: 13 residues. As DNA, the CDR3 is TGTGCCAGCAGCTCGTTCAGTTTCTATGGCTACACCTTC. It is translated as CASSSFSFYGYTF.

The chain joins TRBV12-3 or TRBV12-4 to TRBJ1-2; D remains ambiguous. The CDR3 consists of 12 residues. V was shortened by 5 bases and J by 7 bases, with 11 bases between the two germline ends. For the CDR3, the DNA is TGTGCCAGCAGTATCGGAGGTGCTGGCTACACCTTC. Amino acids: CASSIGGAGYTF.

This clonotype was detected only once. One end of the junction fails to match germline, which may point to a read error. CDR3 bases: TGTGCCAACAGTCCGGACACGGGACTCTATGGCTACACCTTC. It is translated as CANSPDTGLYGYTF. The chain recombines TRBV12-3 or TRBV12-4 with TRBJ1-2, with D perhaps matching TRBD1 (5 bases). CDR3 length equals 14 residues.

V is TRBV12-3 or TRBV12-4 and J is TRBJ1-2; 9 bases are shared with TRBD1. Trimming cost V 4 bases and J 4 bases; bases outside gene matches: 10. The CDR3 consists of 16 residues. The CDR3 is CASSSQGDRVTYGYTF. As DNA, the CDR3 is TGTGCCAGCAGTTCGCAAGGGGACAGGGTAACCTATGGCTACACCTTC.

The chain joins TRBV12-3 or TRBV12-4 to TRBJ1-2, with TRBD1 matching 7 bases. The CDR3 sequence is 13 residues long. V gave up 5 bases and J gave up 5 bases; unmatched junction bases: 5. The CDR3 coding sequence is TGTGCCAGCAGTACCGGACAGGAGTATGGCTACACCTTC. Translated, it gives CASSTGQEYGYTF.

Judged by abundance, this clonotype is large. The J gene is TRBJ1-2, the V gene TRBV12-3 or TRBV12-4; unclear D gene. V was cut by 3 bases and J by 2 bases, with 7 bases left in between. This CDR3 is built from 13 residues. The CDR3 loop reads CASSFVTNYGYTF. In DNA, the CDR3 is TGTGCCAGCAGTTTTGTGACAAACTATGGCTACACCTTC.

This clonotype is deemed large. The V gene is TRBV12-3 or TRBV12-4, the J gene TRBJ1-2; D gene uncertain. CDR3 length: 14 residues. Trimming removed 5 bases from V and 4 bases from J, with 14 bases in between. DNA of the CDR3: TGTGCCAGCAGTCTAGGCACCGGGATCTATGGCTACACCTTC. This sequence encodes CASSLGTGIYGYTF.

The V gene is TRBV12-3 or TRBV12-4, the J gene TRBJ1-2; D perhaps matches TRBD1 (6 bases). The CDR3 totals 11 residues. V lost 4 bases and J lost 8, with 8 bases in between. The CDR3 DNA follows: TGTGCCAGCAGTTCCGGACAGGGCTACACCTTC. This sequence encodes CASSSGQGYTF.

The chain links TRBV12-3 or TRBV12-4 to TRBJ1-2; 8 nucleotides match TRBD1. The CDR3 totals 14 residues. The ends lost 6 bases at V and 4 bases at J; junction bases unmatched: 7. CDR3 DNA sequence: TGTGCCAGCAGGCCCGGACAGGGCTGCTATGGCTACACCTTC. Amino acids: CASRPGQGCYGYTF.

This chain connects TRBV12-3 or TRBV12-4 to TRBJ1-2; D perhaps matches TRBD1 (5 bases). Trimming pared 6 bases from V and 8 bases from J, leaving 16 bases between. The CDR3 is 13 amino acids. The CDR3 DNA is TGTGCCAGCAGATCACGACAGCTATGGGGCTACACCTTC. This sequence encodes CASRSRQLWGYTF.